This TCR beta chain derives from a study of blood T cell repertoires in COVID-19. Whole-study context: Sources were T cells, B-cell-depleted T cells, or PBMCs; the material itself was cDNA or gDNA.

There are 12 residues in the CDR3. Germline assignment: CDR1 SQVTM and CDR2 ANQGSEA. The V and J ends lost 6 bases and 8 bases respectively, with 16 bases between them. Method: immunoSEQ multiplex PCR; TCRdb's copy keeps in-frame clones and lacks some. The sample lists under 200,000 clones; approximately 90% were seen once. Sample: PBMCs or T cells enriched from blood (not recorded which). V usage is TRBV29-1 and J usage is TRBJ1-2, with a possible D match to TRBD1 (5 bases). The TCR was taken from a woman aged 18-29 years who had recovered from COVID-19. The CDR3 region has the DNA TGCAGCGTGCTGGTTAGGGGAGGAGGCTACACCTTC. Translation gives CSVLVRGGGYTF. The full variable domain, completed using reference TRBV29-1 and TRBJ1-2, is SAVISQKPSRDICQRGTSLTIQCQVDSQVTMMFWYRQQPGQSLTLIATANQGSEATYESGFVIDKFPISRPNLTFSTLTVSNMSPEDSSIYLCSVLVRGGGYTFGSGTRLTVV.